Listed below are T cell receptor beta chains from one sample, sequenced in a study of cytomegalovirus exposure and HLA in healthy donors. TCRdb keeps only in-frame clones here, not all; method: immunoSEQ multiplex PCR. The repertoire holds approximately 140,000 clones, with around 70% as singletons. Specimen: PBMCs. These receptors were obtained from a human donor in good health. Both conserved end residues are part of each CDR3.

v_gene	j_gene	CDR3aa
TRBV5-4	TRBJ2-2	CASSLGGTGGLGELFF
TRBV6-5	TRBJ1-2	CASSMMETFGYTF
TRBV27	-	CASSRGFEQYF
TRBV15	TRBJ1-2	CATSRVVQVWKFYGYTF
TRBV9	TRBJ2-3	CASSVVAGVTDTQYF
TRBV7-9	TRBJ2-7	CASSLGSGTDYEQYF
TRBV2	TRBJ1-2	CASSDNRDFYGYTF
TRBV6-5	TRBJ2-4	CASSSDKRKNIQYF
TRBV5-1	TRBJ2-5	CASSLTGAPGGETQYF
TRBV5-4	TRBJ1-2	CASSLAMGDGYTF
TRBV9	TRBJ2-1	CASSVTTSGSQFF
TRBV5-1	TRBJ1-2	CASSLQSDYGYTF
TRBV2	TRBJ2-1	CASSDEYAQFF
TRBV6-1	TRBJ1-5	CASSDGQGPPSHQPQHF
TRBV28	TRBJ2-7	CASSFIYEQYF
TRBV27	TRBJ2-2	CASRQGIGELFF
TRBV18	TRBJ1-1	CASSPFPQGETEAFF
TRBV30	TRBJ1-6	CAWSVSGQGQPLHF
TRBV9	TRBJ2-1	CASSLRTSGYNEQFF
TRBV5-1	TRBJ2-4	CASSPGQGQNIQYF
TRBV7-2	TRBJ2-7	CASSPRGYEQYF
TRBV6-5	TRBJ2-5	CASSFDGPETQYF
TRBV5-1	TRBJ1-1	CASSQQLNTEAFF
TRBV6-5	TRBJ2-7	CASRRAGGPNYEQYF
TRBV6-5	TRBJ2-7	CASSYLGQGNEQYF
TRBV27	TRBJ1-2	CASSLSRLSRNGYTF
TRBV2	TRBJ2-5	CAIPTGAPQETQYF
TRBV5-1	TRBJ2-1	CASSPGGLASSSEQFF
TRBV6-6	TRBJ1-5	CASKGGAGQPQHF
TRBV9	TRBJ1-1	CASSTRTGVGTEAFF
TRBV15	TRBJ2-5	CATSRGLTQETQYF
TRBV7-9	TRBJ2-1	CASSFREAGEDNEQFF
TRBV7-9	TRBJ1-1	CSSSPPTVMNTEAFF
TRBV27	-	CASSPRDRSSYEQYF
TRBV11-2	TRBJ1-2	CASSLRTPANYGYTF
TRBV19	TRBJ2-3	CASKMVAGSFDTQYF
TRBV5-5	TRBJ1-4	CASSLRGYEKLFF
TRBV7-2	TRBJ2-7	CASSLRTGTYEQYF